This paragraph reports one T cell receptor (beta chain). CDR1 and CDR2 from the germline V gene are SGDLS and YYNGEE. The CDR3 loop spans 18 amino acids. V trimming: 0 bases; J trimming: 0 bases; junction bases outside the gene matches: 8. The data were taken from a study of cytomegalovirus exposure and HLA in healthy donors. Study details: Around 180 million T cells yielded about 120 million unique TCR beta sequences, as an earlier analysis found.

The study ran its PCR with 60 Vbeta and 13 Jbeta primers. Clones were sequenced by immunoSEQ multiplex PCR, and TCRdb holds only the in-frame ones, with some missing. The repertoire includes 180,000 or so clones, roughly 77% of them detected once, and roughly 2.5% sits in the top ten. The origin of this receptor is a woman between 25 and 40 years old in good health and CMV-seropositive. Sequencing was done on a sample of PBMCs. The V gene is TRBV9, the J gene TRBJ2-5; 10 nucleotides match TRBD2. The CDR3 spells CASSVGVAGGPYQETQYF. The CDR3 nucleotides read TGTGCCAGCAGCGTAGGGGTAGCGGGGGGCCCGTACCAAGAGACCCAGTACTTC.